The 20 T cell receptor beta chains below come from one sample, sequenced in a study of cytomegalovirus exposure and HLA in healthy donors. It was with 60 Vbeta and 13 Jbeta primers that the PCR ran. The data were produced by immunoSEQ multiplex PCR, yet TCRdb's version contains in-frame clones alone and is incomplete. This table has under 200,000 clones, about four fifths appearing once. The sequenced sample was PBMCs. These receptor sequences come from a man younger than 45 in good health and CMV-seronegative.

The V call is TRBV5-4, the J call TRBJ1-2, with 9 positions matching TRBD1. Germline CDR1 reads SGHNT; CDR2 reads YYREEE (reference sequence). After removal of 4 bases from V and 5 bases from J, the junction contained 3 bases not matched to a gene. The CDR3 runs to 13 residues. The CDR3 coding sequence is TGTGCCAGCAGCCTTGACAGGGGGTATGGCTACACCTTC. This encodes CASSLDRGYGYTF.

This rearrangement joins TRBV30 to TRBJ1-4, with D possibly matching TRBD1 (6 bases). The CDR3 sequence is 14 residues long. Germline lookup yields CDR1 GTSNPN and CDR2 SVGIG (reference sequence). The V gene lost 2 bases and the J gene lost 5 bases, with 12 bases spanning the gap. The CDR3 loop is CAWSLDRGNEKLFF. In DNA form, the CDR3 reads TGTGCCTGGAGTTTGGACAGAGGAAATGAAAAACTGTTTTTT.

This rearrangement joins TRBV2 to TRBJ1-6; TRBD1 might be the D (5 bases). V was pared by 6 bases and J by 7 bases, with 13 bases between. Germline values: CDR1 SNHLY, CDR2 FYNNEI. CDR3 length: 14 residues. The CDR3 coding sequence is TGTGCCAGCAGCCAGGGCCTGGGGAATTCACCCCTCCACTTT. Protein: CASSQGLGNSPLHF. Full variable domain (rest looked up from reference TRBV2 and TRBJ1-6): EPEVTQTPSHQVTQMGQEVILRCVPISNHLYFYWYRQILGQKVEFLVSFYNNEISEKSEIFDDQFSVERPDGSNFTLKIRSTKLEDSAMYFCASSQGLGNSPLHFGNGTRLTVT.

The rearrangement uses TRBV2 and TRBJ2-1; perhaps TRBD2 as D (7 bases). V lost 0 bases and J lost 10, with 16 bases in between. The CDR3 is 15 amino acids. Germline-derived CDR1 and CDR2 are SNHLY and FYNNEI. CDR3 protein: CASSEALGGDNEQFF. The CDR3 DNA is TGTGCCAGCAGTGAAGCGCTAGGGGGGGATAACGAGCAGTTCTTC. The full variable domain, with the rest looked up from reference TRBV2 and TRBJ2-1, is EPEVTQTPSHQVTQMGQEVILRCVPISNHLYFYWYRQILGQKVEFLVSFYNNEISEKSEIFDDQFSVERPDGSNFTLKIRSTKLEDSAMYFCASSEALGGDNEQFFGPGTRLTVL.

This clone has only one observation. The rearrangement joins TRBV7-9 to TRBJ1-2, with D possibly matching TRBD1 (6 bases). Germline loops: CDR1 SEHNR, CDR2 FQNEAQ (reference sequence). Trimming shortened V by 5 bases and J by 4 bases, and 17 bases separated the two germline ends. CDR3 length: 15 residues. The CDR3 protein is CASSLLRQVPYGYTF. As DNA, the CDR3 is TGTGCCAGCAGCCTGCTTAGACAGGTTCCCTATGGCTACACCTTC. The variable domain in full, with the rest retrieved from reference TRBV7-9 and TRBJ1-2, is DTGVSQNPRHKITKRGQNVTFRCDPISEHNRLYWYRQTLGQGPEFLTYFQNEAQLEKSRLLSDRFSAERPKGSFSTLEIQRTEQGDSAMYLCASSLLRQVPYGYTFGSGTRLTVV.

The chain carries TRBV12-2 and TRBJ2-5; the table gives TRBD2 as D, unverified against the DNA. TRBV12-2 is tagged as a pseudogene. CDR3 length: 13 residues. Here the CDR3 DNA reads TGTGCAAGTCGCTTGAGGGCTCAAGAGACCCAGTACTTC. It translates to CASRLRAQETQYF.

The chain employs TRBV23-1 and TRBJ2-7; D perhaps matches TRBD2 (5 bases). TRBV23-1 is annotated as an ORF whose role is uncertain. V was trimmed by 3 bases and J by 2 bases, leaving 8 bases between them. The length of the CDR3 is 13 residues. The CDR3 DNA reads TGCGCCAGCAGTCACGGGGATACCTACGAGCAGTACTTC. Protein: CASSHGDTYEQYF.

The rearrangement uses TRBV7-6 and TRBJ2-1; D is unclear. This CDR3 comprises 14 residues. With 1 base removed from V and 3 bases from J, the gap between germline ends came to 7 bases. Germline V lookup: CDR1 SGHVS, CDR2 FNYEAQ. CDR3 nucleotides: TGTGCCAGCAGCTTAGAAAAACTCTACAATGAGCAGTTCTTC. The encoded protein is CASSLEKLYNEQFF.

The chain combines TRBV19 with TRBJ2-3; tentative D call: TRBD2 (6 bases). CDR1 LNHDA and CDR2 SQIVND come from the germline V gene (reference sequence). Between the trimmed V and J ends, which lost 7 bases and 6 bases, there was a span of 20 bases. CDR3 length: 15 amino acids. The CDR3 DNA reads as TGTGCCAGTAAGGGCTCCGGGGCGGGAAAGGATACGCAGTATTTT. It translates to CASKGSGAGKDTQYF. The whole variable domain, remainder taken from reference TRBV19 and TRBJ2-3, is DGGITQSPKYLFRKEGQNVTLSCEQNLNHDAMYWYRQDPGQGLRLIYYSQIVNDFQKGDIAEGYSVSREKKESFPLTVTSAQKNPTAFYLCASKGSGAGKDTQYFGPGTRLTVL.

The chain links TRBV28 to TRBJ1-5, with TRBD1 as a possible D gene (6 bases). CDR1 and CDR2 from the germline V gene are MDHEN and SYDVKM. The V end was cut by 7 bases, the J end by 0 bases, with 16 bases between. The CDR3 contains 16 residues. CDR3: CASTFPTGYSNQPQHF. DNA of the CDR3: TGTGCCAGCACCTTCCCGACAGGATATAGCAATCAGCCCCAGCATTTT.

V gene TRBV6-1 combines with J gene TRBJ1-2; TRBD1 matches at 7 bases. This CDR3 has 14 amino acids. V gave up 2 bases and J gave up 5 bases; unmatched junction bases: 5. Per germline, CDR1 MNHNS and CDR2 SASEGT. DNA for the CDR3: TGTGCCAGCAGTGAACTGCAGGGGGTATATGGCTACACCTTC. As protein: CASSELQGVYGYTF.

The chain uses TRBV7-8 and TRBJ1-5; D is possibly TRBD1 (5 bases). V was shortened by 4 bases and J by 3 bases, with 10 bases between the two germline ends. The CDR3 runs 14 residues. Germline V gene data show CDR1 as SGHVS and CDR2 as FQNEAQ. The CDR3 DNA is TGTGCCAGCAGCTCAGACAGTCACAATCAGCCCCAGCATTTT. This translates into CASSSDSHNQPQHF.

The chain uses TRBV29-1 and TRBJ2-3, with D possibly matching TRBD2 (6 bases). Trimming left V 6 bases short and J 4 bases short, with 17 bases between. The germline V gene has CDR1 SQVTM and CDR2 ANQGSEA. The CDR3 sequence is 14 residues long. The CDR3 reads CSVGGGSGADTQYF. In nucleotides, the CDR3 is TGCAGCGTGGGGGGTGGGAGTGGGGCAGATACGCAGTATTTT.

This rearrangement joins TRBV18 to TRBJ2-1, with 7 bases lining up with TRBD1. CDR3 length: 18 residues. Losses at the gene ends were 4 bases for V and 0 bases for J; bases not matched to a gene: 12. Germline V lookup: CDR1 KGHSH, CDR2 LQKENI. CDR3 nucleotides: TGTGCCAGCTCACGTGGGACAGCCCCTTTAAACTCCTACAATGAGCAGTTCTTC. Amino acid sequence: CASSRGTAPLNSYNEQFF.

This sequence joins TRBV14 and TRBJ1-4, with D possibly TRBD1 on 6 matching bases. V was pared by 4 bases and J by 2 bases, with 14 bases between. The CDR3 contains 16 residues. Germline V CDR1 and CDR2: SGHDN, FVKESK. The CDR3 region has the DNA TGTGCCAGCAGCCCTCGGTGGGGGCCGACTAATGAAAAACTGTTTTTT. It translates to CASSPRWGPTNEKLFF. Filled out from reference TRBV14 and TRBJ1-4, the complete variable domain reads EAGVTQFPSHSVIEKGQTVTLRCDPISGHDNLYWYRRVMGKEIKFLLHFVKESKQDESGMPNNRFLAERTGGTYSTLKVQPAELEDSGVYFCASSPRWGPTNEKLFFGSGTQLSVL.

This clone was detected once. This chain joins TRBV25-1 and TRBJ2-1; 9 bases fit TRBD2. Germline assignment: CDR1 MGHDK and CDR2 SYGVNS. V shed 9 bases and J 7 bases; nucleotides not matched to a gene: 13. There are 15 residues in the CDR3. CDR3 residues: CASAAGGIRSNEQFF. The CDR3 DNA reads TGTGCCAGTGCTGCGGGGGGGATAAGGAGTAATGAGCAGTTCTTC.

V and J are TRBV5-6 and TRBJ2-1, with D possibly matching TRBD1 (5 bases). Trimming shortened V by 3 bases and J by 7 bases, and 17 bases separated the two germline ends. CDR1 and CDR2 from the germline V gene are SGHDT and YYEEEE. The CDR3 is 15 residues long. The CDR3 DNA is TGTGCCAGCAGCTCGAGGAAGGGGCTTATTAATGAGCAGTTCTTC. It specifies CASSSRKGLINEQFF.

This chain connects TRBV18 to TRBJ2-7; TRBD1 matches at 10 bases. CDR1 is KGHSH and CDR2 is LQKENI in the germline V gene. CDR3 length equals 13 residues. The V and J ends lost 4 bases and 3 bases, in that order; junction bases with no gene match: 0. The CDR3: CASSRTGGYEQYF. The CDR3 bases are TGTGCCAGCTCACGGACAGGGGGCTACGAGCAGTACTTC.

CDR3 in amino acids: CASSQGGLGTDTQYF. CDR3 DNA sequence: TGCGCCAGCAGCCAAGGGGGACTAGGCACAGATACGCAGTATTTT. The chain carries TRBV4-3 and TRBJ2-3; 8 bases are shared with TRBD2. Germline values: CDR1 LGHNA, CDR2 YSLEER. Trimming cost V 1 base and J 1 base; bases outside gene matches: 1. The CDR3 runs 15 residues.

A single count supports this clone. The chain recombines TRBV9 with TRBJ2-5; maybe TRBD2 (6 bases). The assigned J gene may be wrong: the sequence end matches TRBJ2-7 better. CDR1 and CDR2 from the germline V gene are SGDLS and YYNGEE. CDR3 length equals 15 residues. The CDR3 coding sequence is TGTGCCAGCAGCGTAGCCGATGGGGGGACCTACGAGCAGTACTTC. This translates into CASSVADGGTYEQYF.